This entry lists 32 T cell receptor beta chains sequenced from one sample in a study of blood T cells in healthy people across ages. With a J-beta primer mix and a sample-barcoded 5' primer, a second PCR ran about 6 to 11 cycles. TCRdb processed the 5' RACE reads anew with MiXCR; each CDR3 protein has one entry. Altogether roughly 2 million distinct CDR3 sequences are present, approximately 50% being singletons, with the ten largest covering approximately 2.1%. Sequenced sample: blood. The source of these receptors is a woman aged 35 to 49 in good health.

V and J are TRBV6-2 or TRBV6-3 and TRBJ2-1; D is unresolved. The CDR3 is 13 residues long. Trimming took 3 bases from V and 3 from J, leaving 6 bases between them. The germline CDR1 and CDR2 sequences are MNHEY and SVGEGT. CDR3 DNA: TGTGCCAGCAGTTATGAGGTCTACAATGAGCAGTTCTTC. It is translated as CASSYEVYNEQFF.

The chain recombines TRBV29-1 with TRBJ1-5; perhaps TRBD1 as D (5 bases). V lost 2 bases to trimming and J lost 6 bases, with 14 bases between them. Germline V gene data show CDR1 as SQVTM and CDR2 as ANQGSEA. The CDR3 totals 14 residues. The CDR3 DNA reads TGCAGCGTTGAAACGGGAGGGAGGGGTCAGCCCCAGCATTTT. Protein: CSVETGGRGQPQHF. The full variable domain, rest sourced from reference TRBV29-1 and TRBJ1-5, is SAVISQKPSRDICQRGTSLTIQCQVDSQVTMMFWYRQQPGQSLTLIATANQGSEATYESGFVIDKFPISRPNLTFSTLTVSNMSPEDSSIYLCSVETGGRGQPQHFGDGTRLSIL.

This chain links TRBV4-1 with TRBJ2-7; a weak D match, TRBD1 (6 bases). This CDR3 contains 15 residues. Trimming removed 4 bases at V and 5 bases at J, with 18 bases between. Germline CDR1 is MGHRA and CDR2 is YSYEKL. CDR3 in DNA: TGCGCCAGCAGCCGGATGGAGACAGGCCCTCACGAGCAGTACTTC. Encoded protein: CASSRMETGPHEQYF.

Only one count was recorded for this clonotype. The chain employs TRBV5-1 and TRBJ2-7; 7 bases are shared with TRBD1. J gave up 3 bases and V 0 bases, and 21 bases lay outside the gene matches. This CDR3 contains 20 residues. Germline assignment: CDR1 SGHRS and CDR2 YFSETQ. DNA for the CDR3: TGCGCCAGCAGCTTGGTTACAGGGGTGCCTCCGACCTTAGGTCTCTACGAGCAGTACTTC. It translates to CASSLVTGVPPTLGLYEQYF.

In nucleotides, the CDR3 is TGTGCCAGCAGTCAGACAGGGGGCGCGGTTCAGCCCCAGCATTTT. Protein product: CASSQTGGAVQPQHF. V gene TRBV12-3 or TRBV12-4 combines with J gene TRBJ1-5, with 10 bases aligning to TRBD1. V lost 5 bases, J lost 6 bases, and 7 bases stayed unmatched. The CDR3 is 15 residues long.

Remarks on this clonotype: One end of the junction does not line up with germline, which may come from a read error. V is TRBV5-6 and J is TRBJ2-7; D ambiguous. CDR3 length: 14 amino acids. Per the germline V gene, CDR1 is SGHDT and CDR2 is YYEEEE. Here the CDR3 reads CVSSLQVGEYEQYF. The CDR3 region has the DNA TGTGTCAGCAGCTTGCAGGTAGGCGAGTACGAGCAGTACTTC.

The CDR3 sequence is CASSPGTEPPYEQYF. The CDR3 coding sequence is TGTGCCAGCAGTCCCGGGACGGAGCCCCCCTACGAGCAGTACTTC. V gene TRBV28 combines with J gene TRBJ2-7; D may match TRBD1 or TRBD2 (5 bases each). In germline, CDR1 is MDHEN, CDR2 SYDVKM. V was shortened by 5 bases and J by 2 bases, with 16 bases between the two germline ends. The CDR3 extends over 15 amino acids.

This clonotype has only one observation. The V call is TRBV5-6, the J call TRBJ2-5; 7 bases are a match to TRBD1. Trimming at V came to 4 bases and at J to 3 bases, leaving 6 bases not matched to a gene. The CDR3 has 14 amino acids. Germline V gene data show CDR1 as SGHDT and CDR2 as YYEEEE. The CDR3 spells CASSRGDRKETQYF. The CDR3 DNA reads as TGTGCCAGCAGCCGAGGGGACAGAAAAGAGACCCAGTACTTC.

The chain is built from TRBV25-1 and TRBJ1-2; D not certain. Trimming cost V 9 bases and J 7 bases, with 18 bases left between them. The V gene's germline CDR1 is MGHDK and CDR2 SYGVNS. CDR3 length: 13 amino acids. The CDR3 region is CASLGIARSGYTF. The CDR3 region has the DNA TGTGCCAGTCTCGGGATAGCACGATCTGGCTACACCTTC.

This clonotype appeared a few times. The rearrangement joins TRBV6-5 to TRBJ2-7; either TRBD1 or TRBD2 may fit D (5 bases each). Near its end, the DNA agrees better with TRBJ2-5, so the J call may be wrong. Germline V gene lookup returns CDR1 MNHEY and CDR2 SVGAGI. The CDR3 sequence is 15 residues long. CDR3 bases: TGTGCCAGCAGTTACTCTGGGGGAAGAGGGGAGACCCAGTACTTC. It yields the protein CASSYSGGRGETQYF.

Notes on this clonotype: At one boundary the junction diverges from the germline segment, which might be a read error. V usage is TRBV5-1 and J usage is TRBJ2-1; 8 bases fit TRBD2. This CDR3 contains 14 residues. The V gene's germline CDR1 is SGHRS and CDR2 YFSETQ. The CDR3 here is CAGSSSGFHNEQFF. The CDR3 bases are TGCGCCGGCAGCTCTAGCGGGTTCCACAATGAGCAGTTCTTC.

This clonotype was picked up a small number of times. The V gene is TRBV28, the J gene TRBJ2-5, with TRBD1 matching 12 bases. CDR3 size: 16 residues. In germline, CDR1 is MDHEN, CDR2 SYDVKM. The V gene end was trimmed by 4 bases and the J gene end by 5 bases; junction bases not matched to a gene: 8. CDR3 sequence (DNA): TGTGCCAGCAGTTCGGCCGGGACAGGGGGCTTCGAGACCCAGTACTTC. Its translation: CASSSAGTGGFETQYF.

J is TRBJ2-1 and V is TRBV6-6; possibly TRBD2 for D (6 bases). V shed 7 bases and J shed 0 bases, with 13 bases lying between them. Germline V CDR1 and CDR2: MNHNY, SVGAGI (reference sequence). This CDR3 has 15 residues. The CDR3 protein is CASMGGSFSYNEQFF. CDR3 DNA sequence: TGTGCCAGCATGGGGGGATCCTTCTCCTACAATGAGCAGTTCTTC.

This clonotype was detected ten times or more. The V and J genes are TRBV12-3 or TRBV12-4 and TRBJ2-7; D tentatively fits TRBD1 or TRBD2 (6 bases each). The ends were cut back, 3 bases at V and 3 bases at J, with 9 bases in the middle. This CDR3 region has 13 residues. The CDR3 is CASSFGGLYEQYF. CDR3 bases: TGTGCCAGCAGTTTTGGGGGGCTCTACGAGCAGTACTTC.

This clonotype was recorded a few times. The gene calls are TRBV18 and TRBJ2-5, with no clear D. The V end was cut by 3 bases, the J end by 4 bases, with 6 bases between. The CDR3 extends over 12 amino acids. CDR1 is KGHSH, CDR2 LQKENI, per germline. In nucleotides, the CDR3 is TGTGCCAGCTCACCCTACTCAGAGACCCAGTACTTC. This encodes CASSPYSETQYF.

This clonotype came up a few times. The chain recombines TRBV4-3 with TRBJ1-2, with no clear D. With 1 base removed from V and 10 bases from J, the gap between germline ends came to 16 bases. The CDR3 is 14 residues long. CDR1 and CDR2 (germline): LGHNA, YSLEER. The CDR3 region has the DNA TGCGCCAGCAGCCAAGGTCTAGAAGGGCGGACCTACACCTTC. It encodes CASSQGLEGRTYTF.

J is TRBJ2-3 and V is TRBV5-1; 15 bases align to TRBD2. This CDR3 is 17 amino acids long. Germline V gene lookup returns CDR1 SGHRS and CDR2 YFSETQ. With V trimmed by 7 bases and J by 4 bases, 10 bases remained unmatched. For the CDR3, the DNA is TGCGCCAGCGATAGCGGACTAGCGGGGGGGCCCCCAGATACGCAGTATTTT. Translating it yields CASDSGLAGGPPDTQYF.

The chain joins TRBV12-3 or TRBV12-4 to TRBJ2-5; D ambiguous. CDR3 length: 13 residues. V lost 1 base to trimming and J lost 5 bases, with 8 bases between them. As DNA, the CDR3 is TGTGCCAGCAGTTTAGAGTCCGCGGAGACCCAGTACTTC. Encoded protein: CASSLESAETQYF.

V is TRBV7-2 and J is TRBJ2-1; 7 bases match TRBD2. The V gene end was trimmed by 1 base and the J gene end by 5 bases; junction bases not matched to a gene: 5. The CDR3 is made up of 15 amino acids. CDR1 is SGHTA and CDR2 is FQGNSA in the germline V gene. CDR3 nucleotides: TGTGCCAGCAGCTTAGGGGGGGGGAAACACAATGAGCAGTTCTTC. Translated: CASSLGGGKHNEQFF.

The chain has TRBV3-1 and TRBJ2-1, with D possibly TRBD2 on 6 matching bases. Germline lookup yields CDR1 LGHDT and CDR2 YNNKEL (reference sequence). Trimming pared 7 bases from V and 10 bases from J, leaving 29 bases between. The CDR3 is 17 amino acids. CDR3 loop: CASTLGGGLGQWKEQFF. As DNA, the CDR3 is TGTGCCAGCACCCTTGGAGGAGGGCTAGGACAATGGAAGGAGCAGTTCTTC.

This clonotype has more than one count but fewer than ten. CDR3: CASSQAVGGYYEQYF. The CDR3 DNA reads TGCGCCAGCAGCCAAGCTGTGGGCGGGTACTACGAGCAGTACTTC. The chain employs TRBV4-3 and TRBJ2-7; D might be TRBD2 (5 bases). The CDR3 runs to 15 residues. CDR1 is LGHNA and CDR2 is YSLEER in the germline V gene. V was clipped by 1 base and J by 3 bases, with 13 bases between them.

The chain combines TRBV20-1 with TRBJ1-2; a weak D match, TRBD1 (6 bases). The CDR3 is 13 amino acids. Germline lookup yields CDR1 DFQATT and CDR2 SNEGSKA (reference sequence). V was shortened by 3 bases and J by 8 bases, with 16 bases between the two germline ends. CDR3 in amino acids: CSAREGVVLGYTF. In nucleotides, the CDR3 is TGCAGTGCTAGGGAGGGGGTGGTTTTGGGCTACACCTTC.

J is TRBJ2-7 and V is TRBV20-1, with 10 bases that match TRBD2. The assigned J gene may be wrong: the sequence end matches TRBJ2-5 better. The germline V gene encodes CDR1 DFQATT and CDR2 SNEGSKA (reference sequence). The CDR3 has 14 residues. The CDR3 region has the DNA TGCAGTGCGTTTCTAGCGGGGGTGCGGGAGACCCAGTACTTC. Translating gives CSAFLAGVRETQYF.

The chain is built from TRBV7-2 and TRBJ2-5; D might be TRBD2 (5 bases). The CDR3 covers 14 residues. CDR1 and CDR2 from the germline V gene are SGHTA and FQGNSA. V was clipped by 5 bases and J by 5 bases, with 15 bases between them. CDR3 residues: CASSPSPGYETQYF. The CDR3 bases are TGTGCCAGCAGCCCCAGTCCGGGATACGAGACCCAGTACTTC.

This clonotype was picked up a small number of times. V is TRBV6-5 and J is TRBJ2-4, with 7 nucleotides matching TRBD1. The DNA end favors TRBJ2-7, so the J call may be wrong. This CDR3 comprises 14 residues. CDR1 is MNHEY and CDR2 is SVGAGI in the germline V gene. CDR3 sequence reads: CASKPGTVGSEQYF. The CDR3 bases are TGTGCCAGCAAGCCGGGGACAGTAGGTTCCGAGCAGTACTTC.

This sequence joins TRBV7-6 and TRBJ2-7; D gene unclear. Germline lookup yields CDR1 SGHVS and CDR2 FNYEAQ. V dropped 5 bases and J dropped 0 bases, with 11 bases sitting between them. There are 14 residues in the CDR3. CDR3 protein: CASSPLAASYEQYF. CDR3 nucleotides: TGTGCCAGCAGCCCCCTGGCAGCCTCCTACGAGCAGTACTTC.

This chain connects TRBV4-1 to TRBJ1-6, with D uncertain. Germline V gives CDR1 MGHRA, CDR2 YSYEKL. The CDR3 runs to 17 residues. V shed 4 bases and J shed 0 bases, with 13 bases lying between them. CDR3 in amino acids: CASSPTPRSSYNSPLHF. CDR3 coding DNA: TGCGCCAGCAGCCCTACCCCCAGGAGCTCCTATAATTCACCCCTCCACTTT.

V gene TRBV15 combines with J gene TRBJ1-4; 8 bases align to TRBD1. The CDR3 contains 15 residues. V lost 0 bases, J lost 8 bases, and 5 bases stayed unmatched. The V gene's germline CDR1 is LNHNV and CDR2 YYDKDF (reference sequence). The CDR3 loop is CATSREQGAREKLFF. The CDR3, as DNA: TGTGCCACCAGCAGAGAGCAGGGGGCTCGGGAAAAACTGTTTTTT. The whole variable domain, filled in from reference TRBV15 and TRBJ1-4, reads DAMVIQNPRYQVTQFGKPVTLSCSQTLNHNVMYWYQQKSSQAPKLLFHYYDKDFNNEADTPDNFQSRRPNTSFCFLDIRSPGLGDTAMYLCATSREQGAREKLFFGSGTQLSVL.

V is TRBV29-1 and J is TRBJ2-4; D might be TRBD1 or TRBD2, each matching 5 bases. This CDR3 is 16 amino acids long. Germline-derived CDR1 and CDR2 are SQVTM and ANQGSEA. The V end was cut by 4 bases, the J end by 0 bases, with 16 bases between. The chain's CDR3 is CSVGGTETLAKNIQYF. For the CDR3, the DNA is TGCAGCGTTGGGGGGACGGAAACGCTAGCCAAAAACATTCAGTACTTC. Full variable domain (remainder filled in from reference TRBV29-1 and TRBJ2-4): SAVISQKPSRDICQRGTSLTIQCQVDSQVTMMFWYRQQPGQSLTLIATANQGSEATYESGFVIDKFPISRPNLTFSTLTVSNMSPEDSSIYLCSVGGTETLAKNIQYFGAGTRLSVL.

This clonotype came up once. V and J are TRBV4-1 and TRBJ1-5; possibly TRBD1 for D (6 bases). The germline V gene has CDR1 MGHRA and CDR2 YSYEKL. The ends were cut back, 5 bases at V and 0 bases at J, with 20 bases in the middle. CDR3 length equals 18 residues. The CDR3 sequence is CASSYDRSEAYSNQPQHF. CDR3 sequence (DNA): TGCGCCAGCAGCTATGACAGGTCCGAGGCGTATAGCAATCAGCCCCAGCATTTT.

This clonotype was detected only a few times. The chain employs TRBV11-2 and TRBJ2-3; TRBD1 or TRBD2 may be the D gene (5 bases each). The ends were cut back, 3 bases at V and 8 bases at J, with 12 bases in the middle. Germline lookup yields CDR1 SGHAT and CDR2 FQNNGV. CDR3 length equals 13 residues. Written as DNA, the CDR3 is TGTGCCAGCAGCTTGGGGACCCTTGGTACGCAGTATTTT. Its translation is CASSLGTLGTQYF.

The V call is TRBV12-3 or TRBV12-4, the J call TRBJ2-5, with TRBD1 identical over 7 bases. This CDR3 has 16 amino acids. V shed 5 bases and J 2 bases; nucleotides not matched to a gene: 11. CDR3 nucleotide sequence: TGTGCCAGCAGTCCACTTCCGGGACAGTTACAAGAGACCCAGTACTTC. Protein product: CASSPLPGQLQETQYF.